This is a list of T cell receptor beta chains from one sample in a study of CD8+ T cells in alopecia areata. This table comes from immunoSEQ multiplex PCR, and its TCRdb copy is limited to in-frame clones, with some not included. The profile shows over 60,000 clones, more than 45% of them singletons. Source: CD8+ T cells sorted from blood, taken between weeks 36 and 40, from a patient treated with tofacitinib. The origin of the receptors is a human donor with alopecia areata. The CDR3 runs from the conserved cysteine through the conserved F or W. A D gene is named only where the DNA matches it firmly. Size tells how often a clone was seen (once, few, many) or the class of an expanded clone, and some rows leave it out.

v_call	clone_size	d_call	j_call	cdr3_nt	cdr3_aa
TRBV25-1	NA	NA	TRBJ1-1	TGTGCCAGCAGTGAGCAAGGGTTCAACACTGAAGCTTTCTTT	CASSEQGFNTEAFF
TRBV4-1	NA	TRBD2	TRBJ2-1	TGCGCCAGCAGCCGAGAGACTAGCGGGATCCTAGGCGAGCAGTTCTTC	CASSRETSGILGEQFF
TRBV29-1	few	NA	TRBJ2-5	TGCAGCGCCGCGAGCAGGGGTGGGGAGACCCAGTACTTC	CSAASRGGETQYF
TRBV6-5	NA	NA	TRBJ2-5	TGTGCCAGCATTTCGGCTGAGACCCAGTACTTC	CASISAETQYF
TRBV28	NA	TRBD2	TRBJ2-7	TGTGCCAGCAGTCTCTCCGTTAGCGGGAGGGATGAGCAGTACTTC	CASSLSVSGRDEQYF
TRBV20-1	once	NA	TRBJ2-7	TGCAGTGCTAGCTGGAACGAGCAGTACTTC	CSASWNEQYF
TRBV27	NA	NA	TRBJ2-7	TGTGCCAGCAGTTTATCCGCAGGGGTCTACGAGCAGTACTTC	CASSLSAGVYEQYF
TRBV29-1	few	TRBD1	TRBJ2-7	TGCAGCGTTCTGGGGACCGGGACAGGTGTTGGGGAGCAGTACTTC	CSVLGTGTGVGEQYF
TRBV27	NA	NA	TRBJ1-4	TGTGCCAGCAGGCTGGTGGGGAGTGAAAAACTGTTTTTT	CASRLVGSEKLFF
TRBV27	NA	NA	TRBJ2-7	TGTGCCAGCAGTTTATCGGACAGAACCAAGCAGTACTTC	CASSLSDRTKQYF